One and the same sample provided the 17 T cell receptor beta chains below, sequenced in a study of blood T cell repertoires in COVID-19. TCRdb's table, derived via immunoSEQ multiplex PCR, lists solely in-frame clones and lacks some. The profile shows 200,000 to 250,000 clones, approximately 84% of them singletons. The material sequenced was peripheral blood. The source of these receptors is a man aged 50 or older with acute or convalescent COVID-19.

In DNA form, the CDR3 reads TGCGCCAGCAGCCCGGGACAGCGAAAAGAGGGGGGCTACACCTTC. This translates into CASSPGQRKEGGYTF. The chain links TRBV5-1 to TRBJ1-2; 7 nucleotides line up with TRBD1. V was clipped by 4 bases and J by 8 bases; unmatched bases: 14. CDR1 is SGHRS and CDR2 is YFSETQ in the germline V gene. This CDR3 has 15 amino acids.

The rearrangement uses TRBV30 and TRBJ1-5; D remains unclear. The V gene's germline CDR1 is GTSNPN and CDR2 SVGIG (reference sequence). This CDR3 comprises 13 residues. Deletions cut 0 bases from V and 3 bases from J, with 6 bases between. Written as DNA, the CDR3 is TGTGCCTGGAGTGTTTTTCACAATCAGCCCCAGCATTTT. Translation: CAWSVFHNQPQHF. The full variable domain, in which reference TRBV30 and TRBJ1-5 provide the parts outside the CDR3, is SQTIHQWPATLVQPVGSPLSLECTVEGTSNPNLYWYRQAAGRGLQLLFYSVGIGQISSEVPQNLSASRPQDRQFILSSKKLLLSDSGFYLCAWSVFHNQPQHFGDGTRLSIL.

The rearrangement joins TRBV19 to TRBJ2-1, with TRBD1 as a possible D gene (6 bases). CDR1 LNHDA and CDR2 SQIVND come from the germline V gene (reference sequence). The CDR3 spans 17 residues. The V end was cut by 5 bases, the J end by 2 bases, with 19 bases between. The CDR3 DNA follows: TGTGCCAGTAGTCCTCTCGGTGGGGGCAGCCCCTACAATGAGCAGTTCTTC. This encodes CASSPLGGGSPYNEQFF.

The chain recombines TRBV10-3 with TRBJ1-6, with D possibly being TRBD1 (6 bases). Germline lookup yields CDR1 ENHRY and CDR2 SYGVKD. The CDR3 has 14 residues. With 8 bases removed from V and 8 bases from J, the gap between germline ends came to 16 bases. The CDR3 region has the DNA TGTGCCATCTGCCCCGCAAACAGGGATTCACCCCTCCACTTT. It specifies CAICPANRDSPLHF.

The chain joins TRBV29-1 to TRBJ2-3, with D unclear. Germline CDR1 and CDR2: SQVTM and ANQGSEA. The CDR3 has 11 residues. V was shortened by 3 bases and J by 3 bases, with 4 bases between the two germline ends. In DNA form, the CDR3 reads TGCAGCGTTGATCAGACAGATACGCAGTATTTT. Protein sequence: CSVDQTDTQYF.

The chain has TRBV30 and TRBJ1-3; the D gene is possibly TRBD1 (5 bases). CDR1 and CDR2 (germline): GTSNPN, SVGIG (reference sequence). This CDR3 contains 15 residues. Trimming removed 3 bases from V and 4 bases from J, with 16 bases in between. This CDR3 is CAWSQVGGAGNTIYF. For the CDR3, the DNA is TGTGCCTGGAGCCAAGTGGGGGGAGCAGGAAACACCATATATTTT.

J is TRBJ2-3 and V is TRBV11-2; weak D call: TRBD1 (5 bases). The germline V and J ends were trimmed by 1 base and 4 bases, with 12 bases remaining between them. Germline lookup yields CDR1 SGHAT and CDR2 FQNNGV. This CDR3 is 15 amino acids long. CDR3 nucleotide sequence: TGTGCCAGCAGCTTAGTGCAGGGAAGGTCAGATACGCAGTATTTT. Its translation is CASSLVQGRSDTQYF. Supplemented by reference TRBV11-2 and TRBJ2-3, the full variable domain reads EAGVAQSPRYKIIEKRQSVAFWCNPISGHATLYWYQQILGQGPKLLIQFQNNGVVDDSQLPKDRFSAERLKGVDSTLKIQPAKLEDSAVYLCASSLVQGRSDTQYFGPGTRLTVL.

The chain combines TRBV7-7 with TRBJ2-2; the D gene is possibly TRBD1 (5 bases). The CDR3 is 14 residues long. CDR1 SSHAT and CDR2 FNYEAQ come from the germline V gene (reference sequence). Trimming took off 5 bases at V and 1 base at J, with 8 bases between the two ends. The chain's CDR3 is CASSAGQNTGELFF. The CDR3 coding sequence is TGTGCCAGCAGCGCCGGACAGAACACCGGGGAGCTGTTTTTT.

The chain is built from TRBV7-6 and TRBJ1-3; D is unclear. The CDR3 is made up of 17 amino acids. V was cut by 3 bases and J by 2 bases, with 17 bases left in between. CDR1 and CDR2 (germline): SGHVS, FNYEAQ. This chain's CDR3 is CASSLGSGVMPGNTIYF. DNA for the CDR3: TGTGCCAGCAGCTTGGGTTCCGGGGTGATGCCTGGAAACACCATATATTTT.

This chain uses TRBV19 with TRBJ1-5, with TRBD1 identical over 7 bases. After removal of 5 bases from V and 3 bases from J, the junction contained 10 bases not matched to a gene. Germline lookup yields CDR1 LNHDA and CDR2 SQIVND (reference sequence). The CDR3 totals 16 residues. CDR3 loop: CASSSGTEGHNQPQHF. Written as DNA, the CDR3 is TGTGCCAGTAGTTCAGGGACAGAGGGGCACAATCAGCCCCAGCATTTT. Using reference TRBV19 and TRBJ1-5 for the parts outside the CDR3, the full variable domain is DGGITQSPKYLFRKEGQNVTLSCEQNLNHDAMYWYRQDPGQGLRLIYYSQIVNDFQKGDIAEGYSVSREKKESFPLTVTSAQKNPTAFYLCASSSGTEGHNQPQHFGDGTRLSIL.

This clone was counted a few times. The rearrangement uses TRBV7-3 and TRBJ1-1, with 8 bases fitting TRBD1. CDR3 length equals 13 residues. Germline CDR1 is SGHTA and CDR2 is FQGTGA. The ends lost 5 bases at V and 7 bases at J; junction bases unmatched: 6. CDR3 protein: CASSAQTGDEAFF. The CDR3 DNA follows: TGTGCCAGCAGCGCCCAGACAGGGGATGAAGCTTTCTTT.

The J gene is TRBJ2-5, the V gene TRBV27; maybe TRBD1 (6 bases). Germline V gene lookup returns CDR1 MNHEY and CDR2 SMNVEV (reference sequence). The CDR3 has 15 residues. The V end was cut by 5 bases, the J end by 5 bases, with 18 bases between. The CDR3 region is CASSPAGNRVETQYF. CDR3 bases: TGTGCCAGCAGTCCAGCAGGGAACAGGGTCGAGACCCAGTACTTC.

V usage is TRBV7-2 and J usage is TRBJ2-3, with 10 bases identical to TRBD2. The germline gives CDR1 SGHTA, CDR2 FQGNSA. J lost 2 bases, V lost 1 base, and 12 bases had no gene match. CDR3 length equals 19 residues. CDR3 DNA: TGTGCCAGCAGCTTAGTCAGTGGGTTACTAGCGGGGTTCACAGATACGCAGTATTTT. Protein product: CASSLVSGLLAGFTDTQYF.

This clone was observed a handful of times. The V and J genes are TRBV10-3 and TRBJ1-2; a possible D gene is TRBD1 (5 bases). V lost 0 bases to trimming and J lost 5 bases, with 10 bases between them. This CDR3 has 14 amino acids. In germline, CDR1 is ENHRY, CDR2 SYGVKD. CDR3 protein: CAISESVRGYGYTF. The CDR3 DNA reads as TGTGCCATCAGTGAGTCGGTCCGGGGGTATGGCTACACCTTC.

J is TRBJ2-5 and V is TRBV2, with TRBD2 matching over 7 bases. The ends lost 8 bases at V and 2 bases at J; junction bases unmatched: 8. This CDR3 is built from 14 residues. Germline CDR1 SNHLY, CDR2 FYNNEI. The CDR3 DNA reads as TGTGCCAGCGAGGGGACCGGGGGGCAAGAGACCCAGTACTTC. This encodes CASEGTGGQETQYF.

V gene TRBV14 combines with J gene TRBJ1-6; D might be TRBD1 (5 bases). V lost 1 base and J 10 bases, leaving 14 bases between the germline ends. Germline-derived CDR1 and CDR2 are SGHDN and FVKESK. CDR3 length equals 15 residues. The CDR3 here is CASSQVAGLESPLHF. CDR3 DNA sequence: TGTGCCAGCAGCCAAGTAGCAGGGCTTGAATCACCCCTCCACTTT.

This sequence joins TRBV6-5 and TRBJ1-5, with D hard to call. Germline assignment: CDR1 MNHEY and CDR2 SVGAGI. Deletions cut 4 bases from V and 1 base from J, with 11 bases between. This CDR3 is built from 15 residues. The CDR3 sequence: CASSFSGLSNQPQHF. The CDR3 bases are TGTGCCAGCAGTTTCTCAGGACTAAGCAATCAGCCCCAGCATTTT.